This TCR beta chain is drawn from a study of blood T cell repertoires in COVID-19. Study overall: Samples came from the United States, Italy and Spain, spanning acute and convalescent COVID-19. Sample material is recorded as cDNA or gDNA derived from T cells, B-cell-depleted T cells, or PBMCs.

In the original workflow: Amplification of reference gene primers was used by the study to estimate nucleated cell counts. The table came from immunoSEQ multiplex PCR; TCRdb's copy has only in-frame clones and leaves some out. That table is the source of V, J and clone size, and D and trimming were worked out from the DNA. The data hold roughly 200,000 clones, with 86% observed a single time. This sequence originates from a woman aged 30 to 39 with active or convalescent COVID-19. Sequencing input: peripheral blood.

The CDR3 DNA is TGTGCCAGCAGCCCCTCCGTAAATGAGCAGTTCTTC. It codes for CASSPSVNEQFF. This chain joins TRBV3-1 (or the pseudogene TRBV3-2) and TRBJ2-1; D uncertain. Germline values: CDR1 LGHDT, CDR2 YNNKEL (reference sequence). The CDR3 covers 12 residues. The germline V and J ends were trimmed by 4 bases and 7 bases, with 8 bases remaining between them.